One and the same sample provided the 20 T cell receptor beta chains below, sequenced in a study of T cell responses to AZD1222 COVID-19 vaccine. The data were produced by immunoSEQ multiplex PCR, yet TCRdb's version contains in-frame clones alone and is incomplete. The sample holds approximately 160,000 clones; around 93% are singletons and the top ten take approximately 4.8%. The source material was peripheral blood, sampled on day 0 of AZD1222 vaccination. These receptors came from an adult in good health.

This clone occurred once. The chain uses TRBV7-2 and TRBJ1-2; possible D gene TRBD1, 5 bases. Looked up from germline, CDR1 is SGHTA and CDR2 is FQGNSA. V lost 8 bases and J 2 bases, leaving 6 bases between the germline ends. This CDR3 has 11 residues. The CDR3 spells CASEGNYGYTF. DNA of the CDR3: TGTGCCAGCGAGGGGAACTATGGCTACACCTTC.

This rearrangement joins TRBV28 to TRBJ1-2, with a possible D match to TRBD1 (5 bases). V was shortened by 4 bases and J by 6 bases, with 15 bases between the two germline ends. CDR1 is MDHEN and CDR2 is SYDVKM in the germline V gene. The CDR3 consists of 14 residues. CDR3: CASSSLGGLDGYTF. DNA of the CDR3: TGTGCCAGCAGTTCCTTGGGGGGGTTAGATGGCTACACCTTC.

This CDR3 reads CASGAWGSIFVNEQFF. The CDR3 DNA sequence: TGTGCCAGCGGGGCGTGGGGGAGCATCTTTGTTAATGAGCAGTTCTTC. The chain uses TRBV27 and TRBJ2-1, with D perhaps TRBD1 or TRBD2 (5 bases each). The CDR3 runs to 16 residues. CDR1 is MNHEY, CDR2 SMNVEV, per germline (reference sequence). Trimming pared 8 bases from V and 7 bases from J, leaving 24 bases between.

J is TRBJ2-7 and V is TRBV7-3, with 13 bases that match TRBD2. Per the germline V gene, CDR1 is SGHTA and CDR2 is FQGTGA. Trimming at V came to 5 bases and at J to 3 bases, leaving 4 bases not matched to a gene. This CDR3 contains 15 residues. CDR3: CASSPGTSGVYEQYF. The CDR3 DNA is TGTGCCAGCAGCCCCGGGACTAGCGGGGTCTACGAGCAGTACTTC.

The genes are TRBV9 and TRBJ2-1, with D perhaps TRBD2 (6 bases). CDR1 and CDR2 from the germline V gene are SGDLS and YYNGEE. Trimming removed 1 base from V and 2 bases from J, with 13 bases in between. The CDR3 has 16 amino acids. The CDR3, as DNA: TGTGCCAGCAGCGTATCGGCTAGCGAGGCCTACAATGAGCAGTTCTTC. Protein: CASSVSASEAYNEQFF.

This sequence joins TRBV19 and TRBJ1-4; no clear D. This CDR3 has 11 amino acids. Germline CDR1 is LNHDA and CDR2 is SQIVND (reference sequence). Trimming removed 5 bases at V and 11 bases at J, with 9 bases between. The CDR3 here is CASSGTEKLFF. The CDR3 bases are TGTGCCAGTAGTGGTACAGAGAAACTGTTTTTT.

In DNA form, the CDR3 reads TGTGCCAGCAGTTTATCTCTAGCGGGCTGGGAGACCCAGTACTTC. Protein: CASSLSLAGWETQYF. The chain uses TRBV27 and TRBJ2-5, with TRBD2 identical over 8 bases. The CDR3 sequence is 15 residues long. Germline CDR1 and CDR2: MNHEY and SMNVEV (reference sequence). V dropped 0 bases and J dropped 5; count of bases not matched to a gene: 5.

The V and J genes are TRBV3-1 (or the pseudogene TRBV3-2) and TRBJ2-7; D unresolved. Germline-derived CDR1 and CDR2 are LGHDT and YNNKEL (reference sequence). V was shortened by 1 base and J by 9 bases, with 7 bases between the two germline ends. This CDR3 has 11 amino acids. CDR3 coding DNA: TGTGCCAGCAGCCAAGGCAAAGGGCAGTACTTC. This codes for CASSQGKGQYF.

The chain joins TRBV6-6 to TRBJ1-1; D unclear. Deletions cut 3 bases from V and 0 bases from J, with 11 bases between. Germline V gives CDR1 MNHNY, CDR2 SVGAGI (reference sequence). CDR3 length equals 15 residues. CDR3 loop: CASSYLRTLNTEAFF. The CDR3 DNA follows: TGTGCCAGCAGTTATCTGAGGACTTTGAACACTGAAGCTTTCTTT.

The chain has TRBV28 and TRBJ1-3; no reliable D call. V was clipped by 3 bases and J by 9 bases, with 21 bases between them. This CDR3 region has 16 residues. Germline CDR1 is MDHEN and CDR2 is SYDVKM. The CDR3 nucleotides are TGTGCCAGCAGTTTCGTCCGAGGCGGATCCTGGCCCACCATATATTTT. Translation: CASSFVRGGSWPTIYF.

This clone was seen once. The chain has TRBV4-1 and TRBJ2-5; TRBD2 agrees at 9 bases. The germline gives CDR1 MGHRA, CDR2 YSYEKL. CDR3 length: 16 residues. The ends lost 2 bases at V and 9 bases at J; junction bases unmatched: 13. CDR3 bases: TGCGCCAGCAGCCAAATACCGGGACTAGCCTCTTCGGCCCAGTACTTC. Translation: CASSQIPGLASSAQYF.

J is TRBJ1-2 and V is TRBV7-6; TRBD1 agrees at 8 bases. The CDR3 contains 16 residues. V was clipped by 5 bases and J by 4 bases; unmatched bases: 12. Germline-derived CDR1 and CDR2 are SGHVS and FNYEAQ. CDR3 DNA: TGTGCCAGCAGCCCGTTCCCGGGACAGGACGGCTATGGCTACACCTTC. Protein: CASSPFPGQDGYGYTF.

This chain links TRBV4-1 with TRBJ2-3, with D possibly matching TRBD2 (6 bases). V dropped 4 bases and J dropped 4 bases, with 15 bases sitting between them. Germline V gene lookup returns CDR1 MGHRA and CDR2 YSYEKL. This CDR3 contains 15 residues. Here the CDR3 reads CASSRTGLPPDTQYF. The CDR3 nucleotides read TGCGCCAGCAGCCGCACGGGACTCCCCCCAGATACGCAGTATTTT.

The chain uses TRBV5-1 and TRBJ2-7; a weak D match, TRBD1 (7 bases). The CDR3 totals 13 residues. The ends were cut back, 0 bases at V and 5 bases at J, with 9 bases in the middle. Germline CDR1 is SGHRS and CDR2 is YFSETQ. The CDR3 region is CASSLVRGDEQYF. In nucleotides, the CDR3 is TGCGCCAGCAGCTTGGTCAGGGGGGACGAGCAGTACTTC.

The genes are TRBV19 and TRBJ1-6; TRBD1 agrees at 7 bases. The V and J ends lost 4 bases and 3 bases, in that order; junction bases with no gene match: 6. There are 16 residues in the CDR3. Germline V gene lookup returns CDR1 LNHDA and CDR2 SQIVND (reference sequence). CDR3 region: CASSNKQGNYNSPLHF. The DNA for the CDR3 is TGTGCCAGTAGTAATAAACAGGGGAACTATAATTCACCCCTCCACTTT.

The rearrangement joins TRBV5-1 to TRBJ1-1; D unresolved. This CDR3 has 14 amino acids. The V gene's germline CDR1 is SGHRS and CDR2 YFSETQ. Trimming shortened V by 1 base and J by 4 bases, and 11 bases separated the two germline ends. The CDR3 DNA reads as TGCGCCAGCAGCTTGACAGCGTCGAGCACTGAAGCTTTCTTT. It encodes CASSLTASSTEAFF.

The chain links TRBV2 to TRBJ1-5; TRBD1 matches 9 bases. J gave up 0 bases and V 2 bases, and 8 bases lay outside the gene matches. CDR3 size: 18 residues. Per the germline V gene, CDR1 is SNHLY and CDR2 is FYNNEI. The CDR3 DNA is TGTGCCAGCAGTGAATCTGGGACAGGGCCTTATAGCAATCAGCCCCAGCATTTT. It yields the protein CASSESGTGPYSNQPQHF.

This sequence joins TRBV30 and TRBJ2-3; D not certain. CDR3 size: 13 residues. Per germline, CDR1 GTSNPN and CDR2 SVGIG (reference sequence). Between the trimmed V and J ends, which lost 0 bases and 5 bases, there was a span of 9 bases. In nucleotides, the CDR3 is TGTGCCTGGAGTGTAAGGGCCAAAGATACGCAGTATTTT. This gives the protein CAWSVRAKDTQYF.

The chain carries TRBV11-2 and TRBJ2-1; 11 bases line up with TRBD2. V was clipped by 6 bases and J by 8 bases; unmatched bases: 18. This CDR3 contains 18 residues. The V gene's germline CDR1 is SGHAT and CDR2 FQNNGV. The CDR3 here is CASSSWLAGGRGGDEQFF. CDR3 DNA sequence: TGTGCCAGCAGTTCATGGCTAGCGGGAGGTCGGGGAGGCGATGAGCAGTTCTTC.

With respect to this clone: It is likely a read error, because the conserved phenylalanine at the end of the CDR3 is missing. The limits of the CDR3 on the DNA are not certain, so only TCRdb's listed CDR3 is given. The chain uses TRBV14 and TRBJ1-3. Germline V gives CDR1 SGHDN, CDR2 FVKESK. The CDR3 length is 13 residues, termini included. The CDR3 region is CASSQSRISSPPI.